The 23 T cell receptor beta chains below come from one sample, sequenced in a study of T cells in localized non-small cell lung cancer. Profiled with immunoSEQ multiplex PCR; TCRdb holds only in-frame clones, not every one. The data contain about 82,000 clones, roughly 80% of them singletons. Source: PBMCs, taken before any cancer treatment. The receptors were sampled from a man aged 35 to 70 with stage II squamous cell lung carcinoma.

The rearrangement uses TRBV18 and TRBJ2-1, with TRBD2 matching over 14 bases. The germline V gene has CDR1 KGHSH and CDR2 LQKENI. The CDR3 is 16 residues long. J lost 7 bases, V lost 2 bases, and 4 bases had no gene match. In nucleotides, the CDR3 is TGTGCCAGCTCACCATGGACTAGCGGGGGGTTTAATGAGCAGTTCTTC. This codes for CASSPWTSGGFNEQFF.

The chain couples TRBV5-6 to TRBJ1-5; weak D call: TRBD1 (5 bases). The CDR3 is 14 residues long. Germline V gene sequence: CDR1 SGHDT, CDR2 YYEEEE. V was clipped by 4 bases and J by 5 bases, with 13 bases between them. CDR3 residues: CASSLGQYYQPQHF. The CDR3 region has the DNA TGTGCCAGCAGCCTAGGACAATACTATCAGCCCCAGCATTTT.

The table lists this clone with a count of one. The CDR3 coding sequence is TGTGCCAGTAGTATAGGGCCTACCGTCTACGAGCAGTACTTC. Its translation is CASSIGPTVYEQYF. The chain uses TRBV19 and TRBJ2-7; D remains unclear. Trimming pared 1 base from V and 3 bases from J, leaving 10 bases between. Germline V gene lookup returns CDR1 LNHDA and CDR2 SQIVND (reference sequence). CDR3 length: 14 residues.

The chain recombines TRBV7-9 with TRBJ2-7; 10 bases line up with TRBD1. V shed 5 bases, J shed 7 bases, and the junction held 8 bases outside the gene matches. CDR1 is SEHNR, CDR2 FQNEAQ, per germline (reference sequence). This CDR3 spans 14 amino acids. CDR3 region: CASSPRDRGGEQYF. The CDR3 bases are TGTGCCAGCAGCCCACGGGACAGGGGTGGTGAGCAGTACTTC.

The rearrangement links TRBV7-2 to TRBJ2-5; 11 nucleotides match TRBD2. The length of the CDR3 is 16 residues. The V segment lost 5 bases and the J segment 5 bases; nucleotides outside the gene matches: 10. Germline loops: CDR1 SGHTA, CDR2 FQGNSA. The CDR3 coding sequence is TGTGCCAGCAGCCCCACGTTAGCGGGGGGGAGGGAGACCCAGTACTTC. This codes for CASSPTLAGGRETQYF. The whole variable domain, remainder taken from reference TRBV7-2 and TRBJ2-5, is GAGVSQSPSNKVTEKGKDVELRCDPISGHTALYWYRQSLGQGLEFLIYFQGNSAPDKSGLPSDRFSAERTGGSVSTLTIQRTQQEDSAVYLCASSPTLAGGRETQYFGPGTRLLVL.

The chain combines TRBV7-8 with TRBJ2-2; D ambiguous. Per the germline V gene, CDR1 is SGHVS and CDR2 is FQNEAQ. The CDR3 covers 16 residues. Deletions cut 4 bases from V and 1 base from J, with 13 bases between. In nucleotides, the CDR3 is TGTGCCAGCAGCTATCACAGCCTGGGGAACACCGGGGAGCTGTTTTTT. This codes for CASSYHSLGNTGELFF.

The genes are TRBV6-1 and TRBJ1-2; TRBD1 matches at 8 bases. J lost 0 bases, V lost 3 bases, and 3 bases had no gene match. Germline assignment: CDR1 MNHNS and CDR2 SASEGT. The CDR3 spans 15 residues. CDR3 residues: CASSDQGAPNYGYTF. In nucleotides, the CDR3 is TGTGCCAGCAGTGATCAGGGGGCCCCTAACTATGGCTACACCTTC.

This clone has just a few counts. Its ends do not fully match the called genes, so a read error is possible. The rearrangement joins TRBV7-7 to TRBJ2-2, with D maybe TRBD2 (5 bases). Germline V gene data show CDR1 as SSHAT and CDR2 as FNYEAQ (reference sequence). The CDR3 runs 14 residues. The CDR3 protein is CASSLDRGAGELFF. In DNA form, the CDR3 reads TGTGCTAGCAGCTTAGACCGGGGTGCCGGGGAGCTGTTTTTT.

There are a few counts of this clone. The chain recombines TRBV7-9 with TRBJ2-2, with D possibly TRBD2 on 6 matching bases. The V end was cut by 10 bases, the J end by 6 bases, with 18 bases between. This CDR3 region has 14 residues. From germline, CDR1 is SEHNR and CDR2 FQNEAQ (reference sequence). The CDR3 nucleotides read TGTGCCACCCAGGTCGGTAGCGGTGCCGGGGAGCTGTTTTTT. It translates to CATQVGSGAGELFF.

V gene TRBV27 combines with J gene TRBJ1-6; D is unresolved. Germline-derived CDR1 and CDR2 are MNHEY and SMNVEV (reference sequence). The CDR3 sequence is 14 residues long. Trimming shortened V by 7 bases and J by 6 bases, and 13 bases separated the two germline ends. For the CDR3, the DNA is TGTGCCAGCAACAACCGGGCTTCTAATTCACCCCTCCACTTT. Translation: CASNNRASNSPLHF.

The V gene is TRBV5-8, the J gene TRBJ1-1; 8 positions match TRBD1. Per germline, CDR1 SGHTS and CDR2 YDEGEE. The trim removed 1 base at V and 6 bases at J, leaving 11 bases unmatched. There are 16 residues in the CDR3. The CDR3 coding sequence is TGTGCCAGCAGCTTGCGGAACAGGGGGGTAGGGGCTGAAGCTTTCTTT. It encodes CASSLRNRGVGAEAFF.

The chain uses TRBV4-1 and TRBJ1-1; 10 bases are shared with TRBD1. This CDR3 has 16 amino acids. Germline trimming cut 4 bases from V and 4 bases from J; bases unmatched to any gene: 9. Looked up from germline, CDR1 is MGHRA and CDR2 is YSYEKL. CDR3 in amino acids: CASSRDRGLYSTEAFF. As DNA, the CDR3 is TGCGCCAGCAGCCGTGACAGGGGGCTTTATAGCACTGAAGCTTTCTTT.

CDR3 coding DNA: TGTGCCAGCAGCTTGGTCGGTACCTATGGCTACACCTTC. Protein sequence: CASSLVGTYGYTF. V is TRBV5-8 and J is TRBJ1-2; D gene ambiguous. Trimming took 0 bases from V and 4 from J, leaving 7 bases between them. The CDR3 contains 13 residues. The V gene's germline CDR1 is SGHTS and CDR2 YDEGEE.

This clone has a single count. The chain couples TRBV28 to TRBJ2-5; the match to TRBD2 covers 8 bases. The germline gives CDR1 MDHEN, CDR2 SYDVKM. The CDR3 length is 18 residues. V shed 4 bases, J shed 2 bases, and the junction held 15 bases outside the gene matches. DNA of the CDR3: TGTGCCAGCAGTTCCTCGTTTTGGCGGGGGGACGCACAAGAGACCCAGTACTTC. It translates to CASSSSFWRGDAQETQYF.

This rearrangement joins TRBV19 to TRBJ2-1, with TRBD2 identical over 9 bases. The CDR3 runs to 15 residues. In germline, CDR1 is LNHDA, CDR2 SQIVND (reference sequence). The junction had 5 bases not matched to a gene; V was cut back by 5 bases and J by 3 bases. CDR3 coding DNA: TGTGCCAGTAGTCCTGCTAGCGGGGTCTACAATGAGCAGTTCTTC. This encodes CASSPASGVYNEQFF.

The CDR3 region is CASSSRGSSTDTQYF. Here the CDR3 DNA reads TGTGCCAGCAGCTCTAGGGGATCTAGCACAGATACGCAGTATTTT. This chain joins TRBV5-4 and TRBJ2-3, with a weak D call TRBD1 (5 bases). V lost 3 bases and J 0 bases, leaving 11 bases between the germline ends. This CDR3 is 15 amino acids long. Germline V gives CDR1 SGHNT, CDR2 YYREEE (reference sequence).

The chain recombines TRBV10-3 with TRBJ2-7; D gene ambiguous. CDR1 and CDR2 (germline): ENHRY, SYGVKD. This CDR3 region has 12 residues. The V end was cut by 2 bases, the J end by 4 bases, with 6 bases between. The CDR3 sequence is CAISEQGYEQYF. The CDR3 nucleotides are TGTGCCATCAGTGAGCAAGGATACGAGCAGTACTTC.

This clone showed up just once. The gene calls are TRBV30 and TRBJ1-6; TRBD1 agrees at 8 bases. With 2 bases clipped from V and 6 bases from J, the junction kept 6 bases outside the gene matches. The germline V gene encodes CDR1 GTSNPN and CDR2 SVGIG (reference sequence). The CDR3 contains 15 residues. DNA of the CDR3: TGTGCCTGGAGTCCCACAGGGGGTGGTAATTCACCCCTCCACTTT. This codes for CAWSPTGGGNSPLHF.

V usage is TRBV27 and J usage is TRBJ2-7; 11 bases line up with TRBD2. CDR3 length: 15 amino acids. The germline CDR1 and CDR2 sequences are MNHEY and SMNVEV (reference sequence). Trimming cost V 6 bases and J 3 bases; bases outside gene matches: 7. The chain's CDR3 is CASRPGTSGNYEQYF. For the CDR3, the DNA is TGTGCCAGCAGACCCGGGACTAGCGGCAACTACGAGCAGTACTTC.

This chain connects TRBV2 to TRBJ2-4; TRBD2 is a possible D gene (7 bases). CDR3 length: 15 residues. CDR1 and CDR2 (germline): SNHLY, FYNNEI. V was shortened by 0 bases and J by 6 bases, with 12 bases between the two germline ends. CDR3 sequence: CASSEARGGGNIQYF. The DNA for the CDR3 is TGTGCCAGCAGTGAAGCCCGGGGAGGGGGAAACATTCAGTACTTC.

The chain has TRBV4-2 and TRBJ2-7; D might be TRBD2 (6 bases). The V gene's germline CDR1 is LGHNA and CDR2 YNFKEQ. Trimming shortened V by 0 bases and J by 3 bases, and 12 bases separated the two germline ends. CDR3 length equals 15 residues. In nucleotides, the CDR3 is TGTGCCAGCAGCCAAGATGGGGGACTGGGCTACGAGCAGTACTTC. Protein product: CASSQDGGLGYEQYF.

In its sample, this clone was seen many times. DNA for the CDR3: TGTGCCAGCAGCCTTGACGGGAACTATCAGCCCCAGCATTTT. Translation: CASSLDGNYQPQHF. The V call is TRBV7-8, the J call TRBJ1-5; D is ambiguous. The V end was cut by 5 bases, the J end by 5 bases, with 13 bases between. Looked up from germline, CDR1 is SGHVS and CDR2 is FQNEAQ. The CDR3 totals 14 residues.

The chain couples TRBV29-1 to TRBJ2-7; D perhaps matches TRBD1 (9 bases). The germline V gene encodes CDR1 SQVTM and CDR2 ANQGSEA. V gave up 6 bases and J gave up 6 bases, with 21 bases separating them. The length of the CDR3 is 14 residues. The CDR3 region is CSVALTGGLVEQYF. CDR3 sequence (DNA): TGCAGCGTGGCCCTGACAGGGGGACTAGTCGAGCAGTACTTC.